This TCR beta chain was recorded in a study of spatial heterogeneity in lung cancer. Overall study results and limits: The estimate shows that only about 7% of tumor T cells were covered for alpha and about 12% for beta chains. Tracking of tumor mutation counts was seen in expanded intratumoral alpha and beta TCR counts.

Each CDR3 protein is one row after TCRdb ran MiXCR on the 5' RACE reads. The sample lists 8,000 to 10,000 distinct CDR3 sequences, roughly an eighth occurring once. J gave up 8 bases and V 3 bases, and 2 bases lay outside the gene matches. Germline CDR1 LNHDA, CDR2 SQIVND (reference sequence). The CDR3 is made up of 14 amino acids. The time point is: sample taken at primary tumor resection. Within the sample, this clonotype is medium-sized. Its antigen is not known. The clonotype comes from a male donor with early-stage non-small cell lung cancer. This chain uses TRBV19 with TRBJ2-1, with 12 bases aligning to TRBD2. The specimen was lung tumor tissue, collected at surgery. The CDR3 region has the DNA TGTGCCAGTAGTATCGGACTAGCGGGACATGAGCAGTTCTTC. The encoded protein is CASSIGLAGHEQFF. Full variable domain (remainder filled in from reference TRBV19 and TRBJ2-1): DGGITQSPKYLFRKEGQNVTLSCEQNLNHDAMYWYRQDPGQGLRLIYYSQIVNDFQKGDIAEGYSVSREKKESFPLTVTSAQKNPTAFYLCASSIGLAGHEQFFGPGTRLTVL.